The 5 T cell receptor beta chains below were found in one sample sequenced in a study of blood T cell repertoires in COVID-19. Only in-frame clones appear in the TCRdb table, and some are missing; sequencing was by immunoSEQ multiplex PCR. The table includes approximately 60,000 clones, under 80% detected once. Source material: peripheral blood. These receptors originate from a man in his sixties with acute or convalescent COVID-19.

This clone was seen only once. This chain joins TRBV27 and TRBJ2-7; 8 bases map to TRBD1. Germline loops: CDR1 MNHEY, CDR2 SMNVEV (reference sequence). The CDR3 is 15 residues long. V lost 4 bases to trimming and J lost 3 bases; unmatched junction nucleotides: 8. CDR3 sequence: CASSSGQGISYEQYF. The CDR3 coding sequence is TGTGCCAGCAGTTCCGGACAGGGAATCAGCTACGAGCAGTACTTC.

V usage is TRBV10-3 and J usage is TRBJ2-2; D is possibly TRBD2 (6 bases). The germline V and J ends were trimmed by 3 bases and 11 bases, with 19 bases remaining between them. Looked up from germline, CDR1 is ENHRY and CDR2 is SYGVKD. CDR3 size: 15 residues. CDR3 nucleotide sequence: TGTGCCATCAGTGACCCGCGGGGACGCCCCGCTGAGCTGTTTTTT. This translates into CAISDPRGRPAELFF.

V usage is TRBV7-8 and J usage is TRBJ1-1, with D hard to call. CDR1 and CDR2 (germline): SGHVS, FQNEAQ. V lost 1 base to trimming and J lost 5 bases, with 11 bases between them. The CDR3 spans 14 residues. In DNA form, the CDR3 reads TGTGCCAGCAGCTTAGGAGGCGGGAGGACTGAAGCTTTCTTT. It translates to CASSLGGGRTEAFF.

This rearrangement joins TRBV19 to TRBJ2-1; TRBD1 agrees at 12 bases. Germline assignment: CDR1 LNHDA and CDR2 SQIVND (reference sequence). V lost 7 bases and J lost 9; bases outside the gene matches: 7. This CDR3 spans 14 amino acids. DNA for the CDR3: TGTGCCAGTATTCCGGGACAGGGGGCAGGTGAGCAGTTCTTC. This encodes CASIPGQGAGEQFF.

The chain combines TRBV14 with TRBJ2-1; D might be TRBD1 (6 bases). The CDR3 consists of 16 residues. V was trimmed by 1 base and J by 8 bases, leaving 18 bases between them. The germline V gene has CDR1 SGHDN and CDR2 FVKESK. CDR3 DNA: TGTGCCAGCAGCCAAGTAAACAGGGTGTTTTCGGATGAGCAGTTCTTC. Its protein product is CASSQVNRVFSDEQFF.